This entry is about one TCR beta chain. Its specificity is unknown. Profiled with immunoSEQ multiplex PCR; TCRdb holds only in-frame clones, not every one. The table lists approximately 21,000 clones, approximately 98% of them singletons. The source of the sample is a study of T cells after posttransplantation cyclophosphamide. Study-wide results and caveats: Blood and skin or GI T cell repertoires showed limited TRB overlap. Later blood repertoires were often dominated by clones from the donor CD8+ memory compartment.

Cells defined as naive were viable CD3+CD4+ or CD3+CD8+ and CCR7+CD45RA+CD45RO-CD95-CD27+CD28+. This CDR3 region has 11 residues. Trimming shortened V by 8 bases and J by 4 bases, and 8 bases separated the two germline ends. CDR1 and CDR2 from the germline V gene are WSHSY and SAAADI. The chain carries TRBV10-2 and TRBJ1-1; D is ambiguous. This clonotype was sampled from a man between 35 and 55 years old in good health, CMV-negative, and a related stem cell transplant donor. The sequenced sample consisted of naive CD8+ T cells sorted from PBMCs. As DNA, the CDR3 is TGCGCCAGCGAGGGTTTCACTGAAGCTTTCTTT. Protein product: CASEGFTEAFF.